The 13 T cell receptor beta chains below all came from one sample that was sequenced in a study of blood T cells in healthy people across ages. Using a J-beta primer mix together with a sample-barcoded 5' primer, a second PCR was run for about 7 to 12 cycles. A single record per CDR3 protein comes from TCRdb applying MiXCR to the 5' RACE reads. The sample has a few hundred thousand distinct CDR3 sequences, roughly 26% seen once. Input material: blood. These receptors were obtained from a woman in her 70s in good health.

This chain joins TRBV28 and TRBJ2-7; D is ambiguous. Germline CDR1 and CDR2: MDHEN and SYDVKM. V was pared by 8 bases and J by 3 bases, with 11 bases between. The CDR3 is 12 amino acids. As DNA, the CDR3 is TGTGCCAGCCACGAAAGGGACTACGAGCAGTACTTC. The encoded protein is CASHERDYEQYF. Full variable domain (rest looked up from reference TRBV28 and TRBJ2-7): DVKVTQSSRYLVKRTGEKVFLECVQDMDHENMFWYRQDPGLGLRLIYFSYDVKMKEKGDIPEGYSVSREKKERFSLILESASTNQTSMYLCASHERDYEQYFGPGTRLTVT.

This rearrangement joins TRBV27 to TRBJ1-1; maybe TRBD1 (5 bases). The CDR3 loop spans 16 amino acids. V was trimmed by 5 bases and J by 4 bases, leaving 20 bases between them. In germline, CDR1 is MNHEY, CDR2 SMNVEV (reference sequence). This CDR3 is CASSPPLGAGGTEAFF. CDR3 coding DNA: TGTGCCAGCAGTCCGCCCCTTGGGGCAGGAGGCACTGAAGCTTTCTTT.

This clonotype was recorded many times. V gene TRBV6-2 or TRBV6-3 combines with J gene TRBJ2-1; TRBD2 is a possible D gene (5 bases). CDR1 is MNHEY, CDR2 SVGEGT, per germline. This CDR3 is 14 amino acids long. V gave up 8 bases and J gave up 3 bases, with 14 bases separating them. The CDR3 region is CASSPRGSYNEQFF. The CDR3 DNA reads TGTGCCAGCTCTCCCCGGGGAAGCTACAATGAGCAGTTCTTC.

This clonotype is labeled large (0.1 to 1%). V and J are TRBV7-8 and TRBJ2-4; D is ambiguous. The CDR3 length is 16 residues. V lost 4 bases and J 0 bases, leaving 13 bases between the germline ends. Germline V lookup: CDR1 SGHVS, CDR2 FQNEAQ. Here the CDR3 DNA reads TGTGCCAGCAGCTCCAGACTTGCTCTAGCCAAAAACATTCAGTACTTC. Translation: CASSSRLALAKNIQYF.

This clonotype was counted only a few times. The chain has TRBV6-5 and TRBJ1-1; 7 nucleotides match TRBD1. Per the germline V gene, CDR1 is MNHEY and CDR2 is SVGAGI. V was clipped by 10 bases and J by 1 base; unmatched bases: 6. The CDR3 is made up of 13 amino acids. CDR3 nucleotide sequence: TGTGCCACCTGGACAGGTCAGAACACTGAAGCTTTCTTT. Protein product: CATWTGQNTEAFF.

This sequence joins TRBV4-3 and TRBJ2-7; TRBD2 matches 8 bases. After removal of 0 bases from V and 3 bases from J, the junction contained 7 bases not matched to a gene. The CDR3 runs to 16 residues. Germline CDR1 is LGHNA and CDR2 is YSLEER. The CDR3 coding sequence is TGCGCCAGCAGCCAAGATCTTTACGGGACTAGCTACGAGCAGTACTTC. Amino acid sequence: CASSQDLYGTSYEQYF.

This clonotype has just a few counts. The V gene is TRBV3-1, the J gene TRBJ2-7; TRBD2 matches 9 bases. The V segment lost 2 bases and the J segment 7 bases; nucleotides outside the gene matches: 3. CDR1 is LGHDT, CDR2 YNNKEL, per germline (reference sequence). The CDR3 is 13 amino acids. The CDR3 here is CASSQLAGREQYF. The CDR3 DNA follows: TGTGCCAGCAGCCAACTAGCGGGAAGGGAGCAGTACTTC.

The table lists this clonotype with a few counts. This sequence joins TRBV25-1 and TRBJ1-4, with a tentative D call TRBD1 (6 bases). The CDR3 sequence is 14 residues long. V was cut by 3 bases and J by 5 bases, with 10 bases left in between. Germline V gene data show CDR1 as MGHDK and CDR2 as SYGVNS. CDR3 DNA: TGTGCCAGCAGTGAGCCGGGGGCCAATGAAAAACTGTTTTTT. This encodes CASSEPGANEKLFF.

This clonotype appeared once. The CDR3 reads CASYGQGAARFTEAFF. CDR3 nucleotide sequence: TGTGCCAGCTATGGACAGGGGGCCGCTAGGTTCACTGAAGCTTTCTTT. The genes are TRBV28 and TRBJ1-1; TRBD1 aligns across 11 bases. Germline-derived CDR1 and CDR2 are MDHEN and SYDVKM. CDR3 size: 16 residues. The J segment lost 4 bases and the V segment lost 8 bases, leaving 12 bases of the junction unmatched. Complete variable domain (other parts from reference TRBV28 and TRBJ1-1): DVKVTQSSRYLVKRTGEKVFLECVQDMDHENMFWYRQDPGLGLRLIYFSYDVKMKEKGDIPEGYSVSREKKERFSLILESASTNQTSMYLCASYGQGAARFTEAFFGQGTRLTVV.

The chain links TRBV12-3 or TRBV12-4 to TRBJ2-5; TRBD1 agrees at 7 bases. The CDR3 totals 14 residues. With V trimmed by 6 bases and J by 4 bases, 8 bases remained unmatched. This CDR3 reads CASRKTGAGETQYF. In DNA form, the CDR3 reads TGTGCCAGCAGGAAAACAGGGGCGGGAGAGACCCAGTACTTC.

This chain joins TRBV7-9 and TRBJ1-1; TRBD1 aligns across 9 bases. V lost 5 bases, J lost 2 bases, and 6 bases stayed unmatched. Germline V gives CDR1 SEHNR, CDR2 FQNEAQ (reference sequence). The CDR3 has 15 amino acids. The CDR3 DNA follows: TGTGCCAGCAGCCAACACAGGGGGCTAAACACTGAAGCTTTCTTT. This sequence encodes CASSQHRGLNTEAFF.

This clonotype was counted only a few times. This rearrangement joins TRBV2 to TRBJ2-3, with a weak D call TRBD2 (5 bases). The V end was cut by 5 bases, the J end by 1 base, with 7 bases between. The CDR3 extends over 13 amino acids. Per the germline V gene, CDR1 is SNHLY and CDR2 is FYNNEI. For the CDR3, the DNA is TGTGCCAGCAGTAAACTAGGCACAGATACGCAGTATTTT. This encodes CASSKLGTDTQYF. The variable domain in full, completed from reference TRBV2 and TRBJ2-3, reads EPEVTQTPSHQVTQMGQEVILRCVPISNHLYFYWYRQILGQKVEFLVSFYNNEISEKSEIFDDQFSVERPDGSNFTLKIRSTKLEDSAMYFCASSKLGTDTQYFGPGTRLTVL.

This clonotype was found a few times. V is TRBV4-3 and J is TRBJ2-2; D gene ambiguous. The germline V gene has CDR1 LGHNA and CDR2 YSLEER. CDR3 length: 14 amino acids. Trimming took 0 bases from V and 6 from J, leaving 8 bases between them. As DNA, the CDR3 is TGCGCCAGCAGCCAAGATCCGGCAGCCGGGGAGCTGTTTTTT. Encoded protein: CASSQDPAAGELFF.